This entry concerns a single TCR beta chain. What it recognizes is unknown. The sample comes from a study of cytomegalovirus exposure and HLA in healthy donors. Primers included in the PCR were 60 Vbeta and 13 Jbeta primers. Per the authors' pipeline: About 12 million of tens of millions of unique TCR beta chains were shared, per a later count. TCRdb keeps only in-frame clones here, not all; method: immunoSEQ multiplex PCR. D and trimming were read from the DNA, whereas the V and J calls and clone size are those reported in that table. This sample's table has around 140,000 clones. Points from the study as a whole: DRB1 had the most TCR associations and HLA-C the fewest, a later analysis found, with rates varying by HLA locus.

Germline values: CDR1 LNHDA, CDR2 SQIVND (reference sequence). V dropped 2 bases and J dropped 6; count of bases not matched to a gene: 4. The CDR3 runs 15 residues. The sequenced sample consisted of PBMCs. The source of this sequence is a male donor in good health and CMV-seronegative. The V and J genes are TRBV19 and TRBJ1-6, with TRBD1 matching over 7 bases. The CDR3 spells CASSITGTVNSPLHF. The CDR3 DNA sequence: TGTGCCAGTAGTATAACCGGGACAGTTAATTCACCCCTCCACTTT.